These T cell receptor beta chains were read from a single sample in a study of blood T cell repertoires in COVID-19. Profiling relied on immunoSEQ multiplex PCR, and the TCRdb table lists in-frame clones only, not all of them. Here the sample spans roughly 120,000 clones, approximately 80% being singletons. The specimen sequenced was peripheral blood. The receptors were sampled from a man between 65 and 79 years old with acute or convalescent COVID-19. Each CDR3 is given with its conserved first and last residue. A D gene is named only where the DNA matches it firmly. Clone sizes are given selectively: once, few, many, or a class where the clone is expanded.

size	J	V	D	DNA	CDR3
NA	TRBJ1-1	TRBV5-8	NA	TGTGCCAGCAGCACAGATTACACTGAAGCTTTCTTT	CASSTDYTEAFF
once	TRBJ1-5	TRBV10-2	NA	TGCGCCAGCAGCAACGCTCAGGGGCGGAATCAGCCCCAGCATTTT	CASSNAQGRNQPQHF
NA	TRBJ2-5	TRBV20-1	TRBD2	TGCAGTGCAAGTAGCGGGGGTCAAGAGACCCAGTACTTC	CSASSGGQETQYF
NA	TRBJ2-3	TRBV5-1	TRBD1	TGCGCCAGCAGCTTGGGGGACAGTCCCACAGATACGCAGTATTTT	CASSLGDSPTDTQYF
NA	TRBJ1-2	TRBV30	NA	TGTGCCTGGGATCAGGGTGGGAATGGCTACACCTTC	CAWDQGGNGYTF
NA	TRBJ1-2	TRBV5-1	NA	TGCGCCAGCAGCCTGCAGGACAGCACTAACTATGGCTACACCTTC	CASSLQDSTNYGYTF
NA	TRBJ2-2	TRBV7-2	TRBD2	TGTGCCAGCAGCGCTAGCGGGGCTTCTAACACCGGGGAGCTGTTTTTT	CASSASGASNTGELFF
NA	TRBJ2-1	TRBV5-6	NA	TGTGCCAGCAGCTTGGGTGAAGGGAGAGTCTACAATGAGCAGTTCTTC	CASSLGEGRVYNEQFF
NA	TRBJ2-3	TRBV10-1	NA	TGCGCCAGCAGTCCGGCCGGGAGCACAGATACGCAGTATTTT	CASSPAGSTDTQYF
NA	TRBJ2-7	TRBV6-5	NA	TGTGCCAGCTTCCCCTCGGGGGTAGATGAATACGAGCAGTACTTC	CASFPSGVDEYEQYF
NA	TRBJ1-2	TRBV3-1/TRBV3-2	NA	TGTGCCAGCAGCCTCCAGGGATTGGAAGGCTACACCTTC	CASSLQGLEGYTF
NA	TRBJ2-5	TRBV11-3	NA	TGTGCCAGCAGCTCCGTGGACAGCAAATGGCGAGAGACCCAGTACTTC	CASSSVDSKWRETQYF
NA	TRBJ1-1	TRBV6-5	NA	TGTGCCAGCGGGGAGGGGGAAGTCACTGAAGCTTTCTTT	CASGEGEVTEAFF
NA	TRBJ1-1	TRBV9	NA	TGTGCCAGCAGCGTAGATGTCCGGAACACTGAAGCTTTCTTT	CASSVDVRNTEAFF
NA	TRBJ2-2	TRBV6-5	NA	TGTGCCAGCAGTTACTCAGGGGGTAGCACCGGGGAGCTGTTTTTT	CASSYSGGSTGELFF
NA	TRBJ1-5	TRBV27	TRBD1	TGTGCCAGCAGTTCTTGGGGACAGGCGGGGGCTAGCAATCAGCCCCAGCATTTT	CASSSWGQAGASNQPQHF
few	TRBJ2-1	TRBV28	NA	TGTGCCAGCAGTCTGTCGAGCGGGTTTGAGCAGTTCTTC	CASSLSSGFEQFF
NA	TRBJ2-7	TRBV15	TRBD1	TGTGCCACCAGCAGTAGACAGGGGACAACCTACGAGCAGTACTTC	CATSSRQGTTYEQYF
NA	TRBJ1-1	TRBV6-5	NA	TGTGCCAGCAGTTACGGATATCAGGGGAGAGACACTGAAGCTTTCTTT	CASSYGYQGRDTEAFF
NA	TRBJ1-4	TRBV19	TRBD1	TGTGCCAGTAGCGCCCTGGGACAGGGATTGGAAAAACTGTTTTTT	CASSALGQGLEKLFF
once	TRBJ2-1	TRBV5-1	NA	TGCGCCAGCAGCTTGGTAGGGGGCAATGAGCAGTTCTTC	CASSLVGGNEQFF
NA	TRBJ1-5	TRBV19	NA	TGTGCCAGTAGTATAGATCTTTGGGCCAGGAATCAGCCCCAGCATTTT	CASSIDLWARNQPQHF
NA	TRBJ1-1	TRBV7-3	NA	TGTGCCAGCAGCCGCGAGAGGGACACTGAAGCTTTCTTT	CASSRERDTEAFF
NA	TRBJ1-3	TRBV2	NA	TGTGCCAGCAGTGAGGGGGGAAGGCTTAGGTCTGGAAACACCATATATTTT	CASSEGGRLRSGNTIYF
NA	TRBJ1-1	TRBV3-1/TRBV3-2	TRBD1	TGTGCCAGCAGCCGACAGGGTAGGAACACTGAAGCTTTCTTT	CASSRQGRNTEAFF
NA	TRBJ1-4	TRBV30	NA	TGTGCCTGGGATGGGGGGGTCGTTGGGGAAAAACTGTTTTTT	CAWDGGVVGEKLFF
many	TRBJ1-2	TRBV9	TRBD1	TGTGCCAGCAGCGTAGCAGACAGGGGACTTGGCTACACCTTC	CASSVADRGLGYTF